This T cell receptor (beta chain) came from a study of regulatory T cells in long-lasting Graves disease. Broader study findings: Accuracy was possibly reduced by small sample size.

Time point in this sample: persistent/refractory GD, antithyroid drugs over 5 years with positive TRAb. Researchers made the TCR library from RNA that was extracted from PBMCs. Germline CDR1 is DFQATT and CDR2 is SNEGSKA (reference sequence). This CDR3 is 17 amino acids long. With V trimmed by 8 bases and J by 9 bases, 25 bases remained unmatched. Construction of TCR beta libraries relied on iRepertoire HTBI primers and on Arm-PCR targeting CDR3 regions. The authors' processing: In the combined samples, under 80 TRBV and 14 TRBJ segments were identified. Via MiXCR, TCRdb re-called the multiplex PCR reads, giving one row per CDR3 protein. What appears here as the V and J calls and clone size reflects TCRdb's work, not the paper's. The data show roughly 400,000 distinct CDR3 sequences, around a fifth seen once. Concerning this clonotype itself: Its cognate antigen is unknown.

This chain joins TRBV20-1 and TRBJ2-7, with TRBD2 matching over 10 bases. This material consisted of peripheral blood mononuclear cells (PBMCs), taken when the disease was refractory, from a patient treated with antithyroid drugs. The source of this sequence is a female donor with Graves disease. The CDR3 loop is CSTNGLAATSQIFGQYF. The DNA for the CDR3 is TGCAGTACTAATGGACTAGCGGCCACGTCTCAGATTTTCGGGCAGTACTTC.